This T cell receptor (beta chain) emerged from a study of T cell responses to AZD1222 COVID-19 vaccine. Study results and limitations: Spike-specific TCR breadth and depth grew following two AZD1222 doses.

In regard to this clone: Its specificity is not known.

Germline lookup yields CDR1 SQVTM and CDR2 ANQGSEA. Trimming at V came to 7 bases and at J to 9 bases, leaving 5 bases not matched to a gene. The CDR3 spans 11 residues. Method: immunoSEQ multiplex PCR; TCRdb's copy keeps in-frame clones and lacks some. The sample records about 140,000 clones, around 94% being singletons. The receptor comes from an adult who received the AZD1222 COVID-19 vaccine. Sequenced material: peripheral blood, taken 28 days after the second AZD1222 dose. V gene TRBV29-1 combines with J gene TRBJ1-1; 10 nucleotides align to TRBD1. Here the CDR3 DNA reads TGCAGCGCCTCGGGACAGGGGCAAGCTTTCTTT. It translates to CSASGQGQAFF.